A single sample gave rise to the 18 T cell receptor beta chains below, sequenced in a study of blood T cell repertoires in COVID-19. Method: immunoSEQ multiplex PCR; TCRdb's copy keeps in-frame clones and lacks some. The table has nearly 70,000 clones, roughly 80% seen once. The sample was peripheral blood. These receptors all stem from a woman older than 75 with acute or convalescent COVID-19.

This clone was detected only once. This rearrangement joins TRBV11-2 to TRBJ2-5; 9 positions match TRBD2. This CDR3 has 13 amino acids. The germline V gene has CDR1 SGHAT and CDR2 FQNNGV. Trimming at V came to 6 bases and at J to 4 bases, leaving 3 bases not matched to a gene. The CDR3 protein is CASRSGGRETQYF. CDR3 DNA sequence: TGTGCCAGCAGGAGCGGGGGGAGAGAGACCCAGTACTTC.

This clone was detected a few times. The chain couples TRBV4-1 to TRBJ2-5; 7 bases are shared with TRBD2. The CDR3 sequence is 16 residues long. In germline, CDR1 is MGHRA, CDR2 YSYEKL. Trimming took 4 bases from V and 1 from J; bases not matched to a gene: 9. CDR3 nucleotide sequence: TGCGCCAGCAGCCGATACAGCGGGGCGCTCCAAGAGACCCAGTACTTC. It codes for CASSRYSGALQETQYF.

This chain uses TRBV4-1 with TRBJ2-2; 13 bases align to TRBD2. After removal of 3 bases from V and 7 bases from J, the junction contained 5 bases not matched to a gene. Germline CDR1 and CDR2: MGHRA and YSYEKL. This CDR3 region has 16 residues. CDR3 residues: CASSHTSGGAYGELFF. In DNA, the CDR3 is TGCGCCAGCAGCCACACTAGCGGGGGGGCGTACGGGGAGCTGTTTTTT.

This chain joins TRBV6-5 and TRBJ1-2; D perhaps matches TRBD1 (5 bases). The V end was cut by 6 bases, the J end by 6 bases, with 20 bases between. Germline V lookup: CDR1 MNHEY, CDR2 SVGAGI. The CDR3 contains 15 residues. DNA for the CDR3: TGTGCCAGCAGCCTAATTACAGGACCATGGGATGGCTACACCTTC. Translated, it gives CASSLITGPWDGYTF.

The chain carries TRBV6-5 and TRBJ2-7; D is possibly TRBD2 (5 bases). CDR1 MNHEY and CDR2 SVGAGI come from the germline V gene. V was clipped by 2 bases and J by 2 bases, with 10 bases between them. This CDR3 has 14 amino acids. This CDR3 is CASSYGSGTYEQYF. The CDR3 DNA reads as TGTGCCAGCAGTTACGGGAGCGGTACCTACGAGCAGTACTTC.

The CDR3 sequence is CAISEIGQGNTEAFF. CDR3 in DNA: TGTGCCATCAGTGAAATAGGACAGGGGAACACTGAAGCTTTCTTT. The chain carries TRBV10-3 and TRBJ1-1; TRBD1 matches at 8 bases. CDR3 size: 15 residues. In germline, CDR1 is ENHRY, CDR2 SYGVKD. With 3 bases clipped from V and 1 base from J, the junction kept 4 bases outside the gene matches.

This chain joins TRBV7-9 and TRBJ2-5; possibly TRBD1 for D (6 bases). From germline, CDR1 is SEHNR and CDR2 FQNEAQ (reference sequence). V was clipped by 2 bases and J by 2 bases, with 21 bases between them. The CDR3 has 18 amino acids. Here the CDR3 reads CASSLIYSRDTRQETQYF. CDR3 nucleotide sequence: TGTGCCAGCAGCTTAATTTACTCCCGGGACACTAGGCAAGAGACCCAGTACTTC.

The chain joins TRBV14 to TRBJ1-6; possibly TRBD1 for D (6 bases). From germline, CDR1 is SGHDN and CDR2 FVKESK. The V gene lost 6 bases and the J gene lost 8 bases, with 14 bases spanning the gap. The CDR3 contains 14 residues. The CDR3 loop reads CASRVDSVYSPLHF. The CDR3 coding sequence is TGTGCCAGCAGAGTGGACAGCGTTTATTCACCCCTCCACTTT.

V is TRBV18 and J is TRBJ2-5; tentatively, D is TRBD2 (5 bases). Germline lookup yields CDR1 KGHSH and CDR2 LQKENI. Deletions cut 2 bases from V and 4 bases from J, with 5 bases between. The CDR3 consists of 12 residues. As DNA, the CDR3 is TGTGCCAGCTCACCAAGCGGAGAGACCCAGTACTTC. The encoded protein is CASSPSGETQYF.

The chain employs TRBV6-5 and TRBJ1-1; TRBD1 matches 8 bases. Looked up from germline, CDR1 is MNHEY and CDR2 is SVGAGI. V gave up 6 bases and J gave up 3 bases; unmatched junction bases: 9. This CDR3 is 15 amino acids long. CDR3 bases: TGTGCCAGCAGGCGACAGGGGCTAAGTGACACTGAAGCTTTCTTT. It specifies CASRRQGLSDTEAFF.

The rearrangement links TRBV10-3 to TRBJ2-4; D is undetermined. Trimming shortened V by 0 bases and J by 1 base, and 13 bases separated the two germline ends. The CDR3 has 17 amino acids. CDR1 ENHRY and CDR2 SYGVKD come from the germline V gene. The CDR3 DNA follows: TGTGCCATCAGTGAGTCAGAAAGGAACGGGGCCAAAAACATTCAGTACTTC. Translation gives CAISESERNGAKNIQYF.

The V call is TRBV11-2, the J call TRBJ2-4; 10 bases align to TRBD1. V lost 1 base and J lost 10; bases outside the gene matches: 10. CDR1 and CDR2 from the germline V gene are SGHAT and FQNNGV. The CDR3 loop spans 16 amino acids. As DNA, the CDR3 is TGTGCCAGCAGCTTAGTTGGGACAGGGGAGTTAGGGATTCAGTACTTC. Translation gives CASSLVGTGELGIQYF. The variable domain in full, with the rest retrieved from reference TRBV11-2 and TRBJ2-4, is EAGVAQSPRYKIIEKRQSVAFWCNPISGHATLYWYQQILGQGPKLLIQFQNNGVVDDSQLPKDRFSAERLKGVDSTLKIQPAKLEDSAVYLCASSLVGTGELGIQYFGAGTRLSVL.

This chain connects TRBV5-6 to TRBJ2-2; D gene unclear. V gave up 3 bases and J gave up 5 bases, with 17 bases separating them. CDR3 length: 16 residues. Germline values: CDR1 SGHDT, CDR2 YYEEEE. CDR3 coding DNA: TGTGCCAGCAGCTCAACCGACCGGAGTTCGACCGGGGAGCTGTTTTTT. Its protein product is CASSSTDRSSTGELFF.

This sequence joins TRBV19 and TRBJ1-1; 9 nucleotides agree with TRBD1. The V segment lost 6 bases and the J segment 11 bases; nucleotides outside the gene matches: 10. Germline-derived CDR1 and CDR2 are LNHDA and SQIVND (reference sequence). The CDR3 extends over 13 amino acids. CDR3 protein: CASRGQGSFDAFF. CDR3 coding DNA: TGTGCCAGTAGAGGACAGGGGTCTTTTGACGCTTTCTTT.

The chain has TRBV9 and TRBJ2-2, with 7 bases aligning to TRBD1. CDR1 and CDR2 from the germline V gene are SGDLS and YYNGEE. There are 14 residues in the CDR3. After removal of 0 bases from V and 6 bases from J, the junction contained 2 bases not matched to a gene. The CDR3 coding sequence is TGTGCCAGCAGCGTAGTCCAGGGGGCCGGGGAGCTGTTTTTT. As protein: CASSVVQGAGELFF. The full variable domain, rest sourced from reference TRBV9 and TRBJ2-2, is DSGVTQTPKHLITATGQRVTLRCSPRSGDLSVYWYQQSLDQGLQFLIQYYNGEERAKGNILERFSAQQFPDLHSELNLSSLELGDSALYFCASSVVQGAGELFFGEGSRLTVL.

The rearrangement uses TRBV7-2 and TRBJ2-1; TRBD2 agrees at 13 bases. The CDR3 is 16 amino acids. Germline values: CDR1 SGHTA, CDR2 FQGNSA. Trimming at V came to 5 bases and at J to 8 bases, leaving 9 bases not matched to a gene. CDR3 amino acids: CASSARLAGGYDEQFF. The CDR3 coding sequence is TGTGCCAGCAGCGCGCGACTAGCGGGGGGATACGATGAGCAGTTCTTC.

This clone was observed a single time. J is TRBJ2-1 and V is TRBV3-1 (or the pseudogene TRBV3-2); D may be TRBD2 (6 bases). The CDR3 is 13 amino acids. V lost 6 bases to trimming and J lost 7 bases, with 13 bases between them. CDR1 and CDR2 (germline): LGHDT, YNNKEL (reference sequence). CDR3: CASRPDGRNEQFF. Written as DNA, the CDR3 is TGTGCCAGCAGACCGGACGGGAGAAATGAGCAGTTCTTC.

This sequence joins TRBV23-1 and TRBJ1-5, with D possibly matching TRBD1 (6 bases). TRBV23-1 is an ORF, and what it does is uncertain. The CDR3 loop spans 19 amino acids. Trimming took off 3 bases at V and 2 bases at J, with 23 bases between the two ends. CDR3 nucleotides: TGCGCCAGCAGTCATATCGTCCCAGGGGAGGGGCTGGGCAATCAGCCCCAGCATTTT. This encodes CASSHIVPGEGLGNQPQHF.